The 24 T cell receptor beta chains listed next were all sequenced from one sample in a study of blood T cell repertoires in COVID-19. The repertoire was sequenced with immunoSEQ multiplex PCR; TCRdb's copy has only in-frame clones and lacks some. The sample has approximately 250,000 clones; around 89% are singletons. The specimen was PBMCs or T cells enriched from blood (not recorded which). These receptors all stem from a woman aged 25 to 39 with acute COVID-19.

The chain employs TRBV5-1 and TRBJ2-7; TRBD2 agrees at 11 bases. There are 15 residues in the CDR3. J gave up 6 bases and V 2 bases, and 7 bases lay outside the gene matches. Germline CDR1 and CDR2: SGHRS and YFSETQ. DNA for the CDR3: TGCGCCAGCAGCTTAACGACTAGCGGGACCAGCGAGCAGTACTTC. The encoded protein is CASSLTTSGTSEQYF.

The chain is built from TRBV28 and TRBJ1-1; D remains unclear. The germline V gene has CDR1 MDHEN and CDR2 SYDVKM. Trimming pared 6 bases from V and 5 bases from J, leaving 19 bases between. The CDR3 has 15 amino acids. The CDR3 sequence is CASRYLLGPGTEAFF. The CDR3 DNA sequence: TGTGCCAGCAGATATCTTCTTGGGCCGGGGACTGAAGCTTTCTTT.

The chain combines TRBV5-6 with TRBJ1-5; possible D gene TRBD1, 6 bases. Germline-derived CDR1 and CDR2 are SGHDT and YYEEEE. The CDR3 runs 16 residues. Deletions cut 4 bases from V and 7 bases from J, with 21 bases between. CDR3 sequence reads: CASSTSGTPARQPQHF. The CDR3 DNA reads as TGTGCCAGCAGCACATCCGGGACACCGGCGCGGCAGCCCCAGCATTTT.

The genes are TRBV5-8 and TRBJ2-1; 10 nucleotides match TRBD2. The germline V gene has CDR1 SGHTS and CDR2 YDEGEE. The CDR3 runs to 16 residues. V shed 0 bases and J 8 bases; nucleotides not matched to a gene: 8. CDR3: CASSLAGLAGDDEQFF. The CDR3 DNA is TGTGCCAGCAGCTTGGCGGGTCTAGCGGGAGACGATGAGCAGTTCTTC.

CDR3 residues: CASSGETGAYEQYF. CDR3 DNA: TGTGCCAGCAGCGGCGAGACAGGGGCCTACGAGCAGTACTTC. The chain is built from TRBV5-4 and TRBJ2-7, with 8 bases matching TRBD1. The CDR3 spans 14 residues. V dropped 4 bases and J dropped 2; count of bases not matched to a gene: 5. Germline loops: CDR1 SGHNT, CDR2 YYREEE (reference sequence).

The chain employs TRBV10-3 and TRBJ2-3, with 7 positions matching TRBD2. This CDR3 has 14 residues. V shed 6 bases and J 1 base; nucleotides not matched to a gene: 4. Per germline, CDR1 ENHRY and CDR2 SYGVKD. As DNA, the CDR3 is TGTGCCATCAGCGAGCGGGAAGGCACAGATACGCAGTATTTT. Encoded protein: CAISEREGTDTQYF.

The chain combines TRBV28 with TRBJ1-2; D gene unclear. Trimming cost V 2 bases and J 4 bases, with 17 bases left between them. Germline CDR1 is MDHEN and CDR2 is SYDVKM. The CDR3 consists of 16 residues. In nucleotides, the CDR3 is TGTGCCAGCAGTTTAGAGTCACGGGGAAGATTCTATGGCTACACCTTC. It is translated as CASSLESRGRFYGYTF.

The chain employs TRBV7-7 and TRBJ1-5, with D tentatively TRBD1 (6 bases). CDR3 length equals 16 residues. CDR1 is SSHAT, CDR2 FNYEAQ, per germline (reference sequence). Trimming shortened V by 5 bases and J by 2 bases, and 16 bases separated the two germline ends. The CDR3 loop is CASSKRPQGRNQPQHF. The CDR3 DNA follows: TGTGCCAGCAGCAAACGTCCACAGGGTCGCAATCAGCCCCAGCATTTT.

The chain carries TRBV28 and TRBJ2-1, with D maybe TRBD2 (6 bases). Trimming pared 6 bases from V and 4 bases from J, leaving 7 bases between. The CDR3 totals 12 residues. The germline gives CDR1 MDHEN, CDR2 SYDVKM. The CDR3 reads CASRGGYNEQFF. The DNA for the CDR3 is TGTGCCAGCAGGGGGGGATACAATGAGCAGTTCTTC.

V and J are TRBV3-1 (or the pseudogene TRBV3-2) and TRBJ1-6; the D is unclear. Between the trimmed V and J ends, which lost 1 base and 3 bases, there was a span of 13 bases. The CDR3 contains 17 residues. Germline-derived CDR1 and CDR2 are LGHDT and YNNKEL (reference sequence). The CDR3 bases are TGTGCCAGCAGCCAAGGGAAGGGTGGACTCTATAATTCACCCCTCCACTTT. Translating it yields CASSQGKGGLYNSPLHF.

The chain combines TRBV6-2 or TRBV6-3 with TRBJ1-5, with 9 bases that match TRBD1. The CDR3 loop spans 14 amino acids. Per germline, CDR1 MNHEY and CDR2 SVGEGT. Trimming took 6 bases from V and 7 from J; bases not matched to a gene: 7. In DNA form, the CDR3 reads TGTGCCAGCAGCCAGGGACAGGGTATCCAGCCCCAGCATTTT. It yields the protein CASSQGQGIQPQHF.

The chain links TRBV28 to TRBJ2-7; 8 bases fit TRBD2. Trimming cost V 3 bases and J 2 bases; bases outside gene matches: 18. The CDR3 has 19 residues. CDR1 and CDR2 (germline): MDHEN, SYDVKM. CDR3 sequence reads: CASSFPSASGSIRTYEQYF. For the CDR3, the DNA is TGTGCCAGCAGTTTCCCCTCGGCCAGCGGGAGTATACGAACCTACGAGCAGTACTTC.

The chain joins TRBV28 to TRBJ1-4, with D maybe TRBD1 (5 bases). V was pared by 6 bases and J by 4 bases, with 12 bases between. Germline CDR1 is MDHEN and CDR2 is SYDVKM. The CDR3 loop spans 14 amino acids. Here the CDR3 reads CASRPGVGNEKLFF. Here the CDR3 DNA reads TGTGCCAGCAGACCGGGGGTTGGTAATGAAAAACTGTTTTTT.

The chain recombines TRBV9 with TRBJ2-7; possible D gene TRBD2, 6 bases. This CDR3 comprises 15 residues. The ends were cut back, 0 bases at V and 7 bases at J, with 17 bases in the middle. Germline V gives CDR1 SGDLS, CDR2 YYNGEE. CDR3 DNA sequence: TGTGCCAGCAGCGTAGGGCCCCCTACAGGAGGGGAGCAGTACTTC. It specifies CASSVGPPTGGEQYF.

The rearrangement uses TRBV4-1 and TRBJ2-1; D call uncertain. The germline V gene has CDR1 MGHRA and CDR2 YSYEKL. The CDR3 is made up of 14 amino acids. Trimming shortened V by 0 bases and J by 4 bases, and 7 bases separated the two germline ends. CDR3 sequence: CASSQDPQYNEQFF. As DNA, the CDR3 is TGCGCCAGCAGCCAAGATCCCCAGTACAATGAGCAGTTCTTC.

This chain links TRBV3-1 (or the pseudogene TRBV3-2) with TRBJ2-1, with 7 positions matching TRBD2. The CDR3 runs 12 residues. In germline, CDR1 is LGHDT, CDR2 YNNKEL (reference sequence). V trimming: 5 bases; J trimming: 7 bases; junction bases outside the gene matches: 2. This CDR3 reads CASSASGNEQFF. The DNA of the CDR3 is TGTGCCAGCAGCGCTAGCGGAAATGAGCAGTTCTTC.

V and J are TRBV11-2 and TRBJ2-1, with D perhaps matching TRBD1 (5 bases). The germline V gene encodes CDR1 SGHAT and CDR2 FQNNGV. The CDR3 runs to 14 residues. Trimming shortened V by 5 bases and J by 7 bases, and 15 bases separated the two germline ends. The CDR3 region is CASSPSGARNEQFF. The CDR3 region has the DNA TGTGCCAGCAGCCCCAGTGGGGCGCGGAATGAGCAGTTCTTC.

The DNA for the CDR3 is TGTGCCAGCAGCTTGCAGGGCACTATGGCTCTATGGGGGGAGCTGTTTTTT. Its translation: CASSLQGTMALWGELFF. V usage is TRBV5-6 and J usage is TRBJ2-2; D may be TRBD1 (5 bases). Germline lookup yields CDR1 SGHDT and CDR2 YYEEEE. The CDR3 has 17 amino acids. The V gene lost 1 base and the J gene lost 8 bases, with 21 bases spanning the gap.

The chain recombines TRBV4-1 with TRBJ2-7, with 10 bases identical to TRBD2. Trimming removed 0 bases from V and 1 base from J; junction bases left unmatched: 3. There are 16 residues in the CDR3. Per germline, CDR1 MGHRA and CDR2 YSYEKL. CDR3 in amino acids: CASSQDLLAGSYEQYF. The CDR3 DNA is TGCGCCAGCAGCCAAGATTTACTAGCGGGGTCCTACGAGCAGTACTTC.

The chain has TRBV7-9 and TRBJ2-7; D is uncertain. The CDR3 consists of 12 residues. Germline V gene lookup returns CDR1 SEHNR and CDR2 FQNEAQ (reference sequence). V lost 1 base and J 5 bases, leaving 6 bases between the germline ends. Written as DNA, the CDR3 is TGTGCCAGCAGCTTAGTTGAGAACGAGCAGTACTTC. It yields the protein CASSLVENEQYF.

The chain carries TRBV28 and TRBJ2-7; D uncertain. The V end lost 7 bases, the J end lost 2 bases, and 12 bases lay between the germline ends. Germline V gives CDR1 MDHEN, CDR2 SYDVKM. The CDR3 contains 13 residues. Here the CDR3 reads CASTRAGTYEQYF. In DNA, the CDR3 is TGTGCCAGCACGAGAGCAGGTACCTACGAGCAGTACTTC.

For the CDR3, the DNA is TGTGCCAGCAGTTTATTTCCTCGGGACAATTCTCAGCCCCAGCATTTT. Translating it yields CASSLFPRDNSQPQHF. The rearrangement uses TRBV28 and TRBJ1-5; D might be TRBD1 (6 bases). CDR3 length: 16 amino acids. From germline, CDR1 is MDHEN and CDR2 SYDVKM. The V end lost 1 base, the J end lost 6 bases, and 16 bases lay between the germline ends.

The genes are TRBV18 and TRBJ2-7; D may be TRBD2 (5 bases). In germline, CDR1 is KGHSH, CDR2 LQKENI. Trimming pared 4 bases from V and 1 base from J, leaving 11 bases between. The CDR3 covers 14 residues. CDR3 protein: CASSRDGNSYEQYF. The CDR3 DNA sequence: TGTGCCAGCTCACGTGACGGGAATTCCTACGAGCAGTACTTC.

The chain joins TRBV7-8 to TRBJ2-1; 12 nucleotides match TRBD2. The CDR3 has 19 amino acids. The germline V gene encodes CDR1 SGHVS and CDR2 FQNEAQ. V lost 5 bases and J lost 0; bases outside the gene matches: 11. CDR3 sequence reads: CASSPLGTSGPSSYNEQFF. In DNA, the CDR3 is TGTGCCAGCAGCCCCTTGGGGACTAGCGGGCCTAGCTCCTACAATGAGCAGTTCTTC.